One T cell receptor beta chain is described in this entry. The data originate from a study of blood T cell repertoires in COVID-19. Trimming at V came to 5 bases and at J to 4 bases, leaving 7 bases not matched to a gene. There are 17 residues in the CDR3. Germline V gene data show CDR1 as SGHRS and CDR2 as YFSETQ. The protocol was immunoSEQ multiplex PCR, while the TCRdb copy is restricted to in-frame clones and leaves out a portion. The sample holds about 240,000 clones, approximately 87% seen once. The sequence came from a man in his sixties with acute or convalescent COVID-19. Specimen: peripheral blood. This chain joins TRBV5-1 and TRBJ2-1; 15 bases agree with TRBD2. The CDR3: CASRGLAGGPEYNEQFF. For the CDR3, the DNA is TGCGCCAGCAGAGGACTAGCGGGAGGGCCAGAGTACAATGAGCAGTTCTTC.